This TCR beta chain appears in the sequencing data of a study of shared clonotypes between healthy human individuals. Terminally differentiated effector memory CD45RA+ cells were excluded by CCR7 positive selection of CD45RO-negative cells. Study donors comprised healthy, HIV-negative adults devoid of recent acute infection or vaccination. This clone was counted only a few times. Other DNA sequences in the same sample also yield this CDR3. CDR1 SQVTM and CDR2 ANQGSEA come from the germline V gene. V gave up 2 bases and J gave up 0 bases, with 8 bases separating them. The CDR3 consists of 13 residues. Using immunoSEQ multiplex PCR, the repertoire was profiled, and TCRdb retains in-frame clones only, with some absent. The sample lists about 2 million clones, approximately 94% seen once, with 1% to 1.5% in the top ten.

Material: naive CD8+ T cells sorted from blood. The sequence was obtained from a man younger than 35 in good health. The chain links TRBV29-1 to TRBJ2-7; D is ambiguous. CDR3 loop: CSVETGSSYEQYF. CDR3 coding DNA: TGCAGCGTTGAAACCGGGTCCTCCTACGAGCAGTACTTC.